The clone carrying this T cell receptor beta chain was observed many times. Its cognate antigen is unknown. V lost 6 bases, J lost 2 bases, and 11 bases lay in between. CDR3 length: 13 residues. For repertoire sequencing, the TCR beta CDR3 regions were amplified from RNA transcripts. HTBI-primed first-round RT-PCR preceded second-round multiplex PCR. TCRdb fed the multiplex PCR reads into MiXCR, producing one record per CDR3 protein. The repertoire includes approximately 460,000 distinct CDR3 sequences, about 15% of them detected once, and around 9.8% sits in the top ten. This sample stems from a study of Graves' ophthalmopathy and Graves' hyperthyroidism. Overall study findings and caveats: A model built from 13 signatures distinguished ophthalmopathy from stable hyperthyroidism with approximately 89% sensitivity and approximately 80% specificity. Most expanded thyroid clonotypes above 0.001 frequency also appeared in blood.

Orbital computed tomography and thyroid ultrasound, along with TRAb, serum thyroxine and clinical symptoms, underpinned diagnosis. The clonotype comes from a woman aged 25 to 39 with Graves' ophthalmopathy. The sequenced sample consisted of blood. The chain joins TRBV12-3 or TRBV12-4 to TRBJ2-7; D might be TRBD2 (6 bases). DNA of the CDR3: TGTGCCAGCAGCCTCGCGGGGACCTACGAGCAGTACTTC. It yields the protein CASSLAGTYEQYF.